This T cell receptor (beta chain) came from a study of molecular identifiers for immune sequencing clone quantification. This CDR3 is built from 18 residues. The ends were cut back, 6 bases at V and 0 bases at J, with 23 bases in the middle. Preparation of naive CD8 libraries involved roughly 19,000 to 1,100,000 sorted cells and 10%, 30% or 50% RNA. Previously reported methods and listed TCR primers produced the bulk TCR libraries. From the PCR reads, TCRdb called clonotypes with MiXCR, one entry per CDR3 protein. Of under 600,000 distinct CDR3 sequences detected, around a fifth appear once; the ten largest clones hold 0.84%.

Sequences were obtained from naive CD8+ T cells from blood, with Jurkat cell RNA spiked in. Subset in this sample: FACS-sorted CD8+CD4-CCR7+CD45RA+ naive T cells. This sequence was found in a human donor in good health. Some libraries in this study had Jurkat cell RNA spiked in. V gene TRBV12-3 or TRBV12-4 combines with J gene TRBJ1-1, with D hard to call. This CDR3 is CASRGLGRKGRMNTEAFF. The DNA of the CDR3 is TGTGCCAGCAGAGGGCTGGGTCGGAAAGGTCGGATGAACACTGAAGCTTTCTTT.